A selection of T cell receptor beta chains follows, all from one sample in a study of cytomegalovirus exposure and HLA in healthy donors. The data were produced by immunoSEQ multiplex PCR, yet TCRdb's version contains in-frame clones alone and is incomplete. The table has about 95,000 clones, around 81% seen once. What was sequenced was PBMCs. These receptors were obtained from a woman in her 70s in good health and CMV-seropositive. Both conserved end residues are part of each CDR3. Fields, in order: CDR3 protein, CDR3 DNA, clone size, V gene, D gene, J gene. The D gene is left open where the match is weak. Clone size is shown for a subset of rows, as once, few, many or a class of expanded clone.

CDR3 protein: CASSRRMDSSGGEGGTDTQYF; CDR3 DNA: TGCGCCAGCAGCCGTAGAATGGATTCTAGCGGAGGGGAGGGAGGTACAGATACGCAGTATTTT; clone size: -; V gene: TRBV4-1; D gene: TRBD2; J gene: TRBJ2-3
CDR3 protein: CASSAGQGLYSPLHF; CDR3 DNA: TGTGCCAGCAGTGCAGGACAGGGATTGTATTCACCCCTCCACTTT; clone size: -; V gene: TRBV6-1; D gene: TRBD1; J gene: TRBJ1-6
CDR3 protein: CAWSVVDNYMGGYGYTF; CDR3 DNA: TGTGCCTGGAGTGTAGTGGACAATTATATGGGAGGGTATGGCTACACCTTC; clone size: -; V gene: TRBV30; D gene: -; J gene: TRBJ1-2
CDR3 protein: CASSLLAGGTGELFF; CDR3 DNA: TGTGCCAGCAGTTTACTAGCGGGAGGCACCGGGGAGCTGTTTTTT; clone size: -; V gene: TRBV7-6; D gene: TRBD2; J gene: TRBJ2-2
CDR3 protein: CSAPQRDTQYF; CDR3 DNA: TGCAGTGCACCACAGCGGGATACGCAGTATTTT; clone size: -; V gene: TRBV20-1; D gene: -; J gene: TRBJ2-3
CDR3 protein: CASSHLGTQYF; CDR3 DNA: TGTGCCAGCAGCCACCTAGGGACCCAGTACTTC; clone size: -; V gene: TRBV7-2; D gene: -; J gene: TRBJ2-5
CDR3 protein: CATSREIVGEQYF; CDR3 DNA: TGTGCCACCAGCAGAGAGATAGTTGGCGAGCAGTACTTC; clone size: -; V gene: TRBV15; D gene: -; J gene: TRBJ2-7
CDR3 protein: CAIRKAANYGYTF; CDR3 DNA: TGTGCCATCCGGAAAGCGGCTAACTATGGCTACACCTTC; clone size: -; V gene: TRBV28; D gene: -; J gene: TRBJ1-2
CDR3 protein: CASSGEWDNEQFF; CDR3 DNA: TGTGCCAGCAGTGGGGAGTGGGACAATGAGCAGTTCTTC; clone size: few; V gene: TRBV6-1; D gene: -; J gene: TRBJ2-1
CDR3 protein: CASSFGQGRNTEAFF; CDR3 DNA: TGTGCCAGCAGCTTCGGACAGGGGCGAAACACTGAAGCTTTCTTT; clone size: -; V gene: TRBV7-2; D gene: TRBD1; J gene: TRBJ1-1
CDR3 protein: CASREGQTYGYTF; CDR3 DNA: TGTGCCAGCAGGGAGGGACAGACCTATGGCTACACCTTC; clone size: -; V gene: TRBV28; D gene: TRBD1; J gene: TRBJ1-2
CDR3 protein: CASSGPGLAGYEQYF; CDR3 DNA: TGTGCCAGCAGTGGCCCGGGACTAGCGGGGTACGAGCAGTACTTC; clone size: -; V gene: TRBV6-1; D gene: TRBD2; J gene: TRBJ2-7
CDR3 protein: CASSISGQLSNQPQHF; CDR3 DNA: TGTGCCAGTAGTATTTCGGGACAGCTCAGCAATCAGCCCCAGCATTTT; clone size: -; V gene: TRBV19; D gene: TRBD1; J gene: TRBJ1-5
CDR3 protein: CASSRSTGGAGGYTF; CDR3 DNA: TGTGCCAGCAGCCGATCTACAGGGGGCGCGGGGGGCTACACCTTC; clone size: -; V gene: TRBV7-2; D gene: TRBD1; J gene: TRBJ1-2
CDR3 protein: CASGLGSRTEAFF; CDR3 DNA: TGTGCTAGTGGCCTCGGGAGCCGAACTGAAGCTTTCTTT; clone size: -; V gene: TRBV12-5; D gene: -; J gene: TRBJ1-1
CDR3 protein: CASSSSTGDYNQPQHF; CDR3 DNA: TGTGCCAGCAGCTCTTCGACAGGGGACTACAATCAGCCCCAGCATTTT; clone size: -; V gene: TRBV7-9; D gene: TRBD1; J gene: TRBJ1-5
CDR3 protein: CASSEAEVGYTF; CDR3 DNA: TGTGCCAGCAGTGAAGCGGAGGTAGGGTACACCTTC; clone size: -; V gene: TRBV2; D gene: -; J gene: TRBJ1-2
CDR3 protein: CASSPTSGRANYEQYF; CDR3 DNA: TGTGCCAGTAGTCCGACTAGCGGGAGAGCAAACTACGAGCAGTACTTC; clone size: -; V gene: TRBV19; D gene: TRBD2; J gene: TRBJ2-7
CDR3 protein: CASSVGGSLYGTQYF; CDR3 DNA: TGCGCCAGCAGCGTAGGCGGGAGTTTGTATGGGACCCAGTACTTC; clone size: few; V gene: TRBV5-1; D gene: TRBD2; J gene: TRBJ2-5
CDR3 protein: CAGRYQGAYEQYF; CDR3 DNA: TGTGCCGGTCGGTATCAGGGGGCTTACGAGCAGTACTTC; clone size: -; V gene: TRBV5-3; D gene: TRBD1; J gene: TRBJ2-7
CDR3 protein: CATSRAVGARTGELFF; CDR3 DNA: TGTGCCACCAGCAGAGCTGTGGGGGCGAGGACCGGGGAGCTGTTTTTT; clone size: -; V gene: TRBV15; D gene: -; J gene: TRBJ2-2
CDR3 protein: CSARDRDIQYF; CDR3 DNA: TGCAGTGCTAGAGATCGGGACATTCAGTACTTC; clone size: -; V gene: TRBV20-1; D gene: -; J gene: TRBJ2-4
CDR3 protein: CASSLGLAGPQFF; CDR3 DNA: TGTGCCAGCAGCTTGGGGCTAGCGGGCCCGCAGTTCTTC; clone size: -; V gene: TRBV5-6; D gene: TRBD2; J gene: TRBJ2-1
CDR3 protein: CASSQAPGTSGSYEQFF; CDR3 DNA: TGTGCCAGCAGCCAAGCCCCCGGGACTAGCGGGAGCTATGAGCAGTTCTTC; clone size: -; V gene: TRBV14; D gene: TRBD2; J gene: TRBJ2-1
CDR3 protein: CSVAKGSEVTEAFF; CDR3 DNA: TGCAGCGTTGCGAAGGGGTCCGAGGTGACTGAAGCTTTCTTT; clone size: -; V gene: TRBV29-1; D gene: -; J gene: TRBJ1-1
CDR3 protein: CASSLGRQQETQYF; CDR3 DNA: TGTGCCAGCAGCTTAGGGCGACAGCAAGAGACCCAGTACTTC; clone size: -; V gene: TRBV11-3; D gene: -; J gene: TRBJ2-5
CDR3 protein: CASTELAGANEQFF; CDR3 DNA: TGCGCCAGCACGGAACTAGCGGGAGCCAATGAGCAGTTCTTC; clone size: -; V gene: TRBV10-2; D gene: TRBD2; J gene: TRBJ2-1
CDR3 protein: CAGTGSGANVLTF; CDR3 DNA: TGTGCCGGAACAGGGTCTGGGGCCAACGTCCTGACTTTC; clone size: few; V gene: TRBV2; D gene: -; J gene: TRBJ2-6
CDR3 protein: CASILRNTEAFF; CDR3 DNA: TGTGCCAGCATCCTTAGGAACACTGAAGCTTTCTTT; clone size: -; V gene: TRBV6-5; D gene: -; J gene: TRBJ1-1
CDR3 protein: CASSLAGPTYNSPLHF; CDR3 DNA: TGTGCCAGCAGTTTAGCGGGGCCGACCTATAATTCACCCCTCCACTTT; clone size: -; V gene: TRBV28; D gene: -; J gene: TRBJ1-6
CDR3 protein: CASSLSPDRADGNTIYF; CDR3 DNA: TGTGCCAGCAGTTTATCCCCGGACAGGGCTGATGGAAACACCATATATTTT; clone size: few; V gene: TRBV28; D gene: TRBD1; J gene: TRBJ1-3
CDR3 protein: CATGLGDYEQYF; CDR3 DNA: TGTGCCACTGGACTCGGAGACTACGAGCAGTACTTC; clone size: once; V gene: TRBV5-5; D gene: -; J gene: TRBJ2-7
CDR3 protein: CASSESVGGGYSTDTQYF; CDR3 DNA: TGTGCCAGCAGTGAATCGGTGGGAGGTGGTTATAGCACAGATACGCAGTATTTT; clone size: -; V gene: TRBV25-1; D gene: -; J gene: TRBJ2-3
CDR3 protein: CASSKAATGNGNYEQYF; CDR3 DNA: TGTGCCAGCAGCAAAGCGGCCACAGGGAACGGGAACTACGAGCAGTACTTC; clone size: -; V gene: TRBV21-1; D gene: -; J gene: TRBJ2-7
CDR3 protein: CASGLVLTGFGSYEQYF; CDR3 DNA: TGTGCTAGTGGTTTGGTCCTGACAGGGTTTGGCTCCTACGAGCAGTACTTC; clone size: -; V gene: TRBV12-5; D gene: TRBD1; J gene: TRBJ2-7
CDR3 protein: CASRRGGNQETQYF; CDR3 DNA: TGTGCCAGCAGAAGGGGAGGTAATCAAGAGACCCAGTACTTC; clone size: -; V gene: TRBV7-8; D gene: -; J gene: TRBJ2-5
CDR3 protein: CATSRGQNYGYTF; CDR3 DNA: TGTGCCACCAGCAGAGGACAGAACTATGGCTACACCTTC; clone size: -; V gene: TRBV15; D gene: -; J gene: TRBJ1-2
CDR3 protein: CASDRDYFSYEQYF; CDR3 DNA: TGTGCCAGCGACCGGGACTACTTCTCCTACGAGCAGTACTTC; clone size: -; V gene: TRBV5-5; D gene: TRBD2; J gene: TRBJ2-7
CDR3 protein: CASSDLGGGGTDTQYF; CDR3 DNA: TGTGCCAGCAGTGACTTGGGGGGAGGGGGCACAGATACGCAGTATTTT; clone size: -; V gene: TRBV6-1; D gene: TRBD2; J gene: TRBJ2-3
CDR3 protein: CASSPPTDQETQYF; CDR3 DNA: TGTGCCAGCTCACCACCCACTGATCAAGAGACCCAGTACTTC; clone size: -; V gene: TRBV18; D gene: -; J gene: TRBJ2-5
CDR3 protein: CASSAGTSGSQLTQYF; CDR3 DNA: TGTGCCAGCAGTGCGGGGACTAGCGGGTCCCAGTTGACCCAGTACTTC; clone size: -; V gene: TRBV6-1; D gene: TRBD2; J gene: TRBJ2-5
CDR3 protein: CASSYTGGQGAGETQYF; CDR3 DNA: TGTGCCAGCAGCTACACGGGCGGACAGGGGGCCGGGGAGACCCAGTACTTC; clone size: -; V gene: TRBV9; D gene: TRBD1; J gene: TRBJ2-5
CDR3 protein: CATSRDLETQYF; CDR3 DNA: TGTGCCACCAGCAGAGATCTAGAGACCCAGTACTTC; clone size: -; V gene: TRBV15; D gene: -; J gene: TRBJ2-5
CDR3 protein: CASRSTDQETQYF; CDR3 DNA: TGTGCCAGCAGGAGCACGGACCAAGAGACCCAGTACTTC; clone size: -; V gene: TRBV6-6; D gene: -; J gene: TRBJ2-5
CDR3 protein: CASSLLFYGYTF; CDR3 DNA: TGTGCCAGCAGCCTTCTATTCTATGGCTACACCTTC; clone size: -; V gene: TRBV13; D gene: -; J gene: TRBJ1-2
CDR3 protein: CASRVQISYEQYF; CDR3 DNA: TGTGCCAGCAGAGTACAGATCTCCTACGAGCAGTACTTC; clone size: -; V gene: TRBV6-1; D gene: -; J gene: TRBJ2-7
CDR3 protein: CATSRASGSTDTQYF; CDR3 DNA: TGTGCCACCAGCAGGGCTAGCGGTAGCACAGATACGCAGTATTTT; clone size: once; V gene: TRBV15; D gene: TRBD2; J gene: TRBJ2-3
CDR3 protein: CAWSGQNTGELFF; CDR3 DNA: TGTGCCTGGAGTGGGCAGAACACCGGGGAGCTGTTTTTT; clone size: -; V gene: TRBV30; D gene: -; J gene: TRBJ2-2
CDR3 protein: CASSPVTGNTEAFF; CDR3 DNA: TGTGCCAGCTCACCAGTGACAGGGAACACTGAAGCTTTCTTT; clone size: -; V gene: TRBV18; D gene: -; J gene: TRBJ1-1
CDR3 protein: CASSMGAGLNYGYTF; CDR3 DNA: TGTGCCAGTAGTATGGGGGCCGGGCTGAACTATGGCTACACCTTC; clone size: -; V gene: TRBV19; D gene: -; J gene: TRBJ1-2
CDR3 protein: CASSLAVLSGNTIYF; CDR3 DNA: TGTGCCAGCAGCTTGGCTGTTCTTTCTGGAAACACCATATATTTT; clone size: -; V gene: TRBV11-2; D gene: -; J gene: TRBJ1-3
CDR3 protein: CASSLRQGSNQPQHF; CDR3 DNA: TGTGCCAGCAGTCTCAGACAGGGTAGCAATCAGCCCCAGCATTTT; clone size: -; V gene: TRBV27; D gene: TRBD1; J gene: TRBJ1-5